The 22 T cell receptor beta chains given below trace back to one sample, sequenced in a study of human T cells and chemical hapten exposure. TCRdb used MiXCR to reprocess the RACE reads, holding one entry per CDR3 protein. The sample carries about 70,000 distinct CDR3 sequences, approximately 9.4% recorded once. Described time point: patch test 1, 2 weeks after DPC sensitization. Described treatment: therapeutic diphenylcyclopropenone sensitization with weekly scalp DPC. The sequences come from whole blood, collected in connection with sensitization to the hapten diphenylcyclopropenone (DPC). The source of these receptors is a woman aged 40 to 50 with alopecia areata. Some clones in this sample may be carry-over from other donors' samples.

The table lists this clonotype with a count of one. The chain has TRBV9 and TRBJ1-5; 7 nucleotides align to TRBD1. With V trimmed by 4 bases and J by 4 bases, 5 bases remained unmatched. The CDR3 loop spans 14 amino acids. Germline V gene data show CDR1 as SGDLS and CDR2 as YYNGEE. The CDR3 reads CASSPQGVNQPQHF. In nucleotides, the CDR3 is TGTGCCAGCAGCCCCCAGGGGGTTAATCAGCCCCAGCATTTT. Supplemented by reference TRBV9 and TRBJ1-5, the full variable domain reads DSGVTQTPKHLITATGQRVTLRCSPRSGDLSVYWYQQSLDQGLQFLIQYYNGEERAKGNILERFSAQQFPDLHSELNLSSLELGDSALYFCASSPQGVNQPQHFGDGTRLSIL.

This clonotype was counted at least ten times. The chain is built from TRBV7-2 and TRBJ1-4; 10 bases line up with TRBD1. This CDR3 spans 15 amino acids. Trimming at V came to 0 bases and at J to 5 bases, leaving 0 bases not matched to a gene. Germline values: CDR1 SGHTA, CDR2 FQGNSA. Written as DNA, the CDR3 is TGTGCCAGCAGCTTAGCGGGACAGGGGAATGAAAAACTGTTTTTT. This encodes CASSLAGQGNEKLFF.

There are many counts of this clonotype. The chain is built from TRBV7-6 and TRBJ2-7; 7 bases are shared with TRBD1. Germline V gives CDR1 SGHVS, CDR2 FNYEAQ. CDR3 size: 16 residues. With 1 base clipped from V and 1 base from J, the junction kept 7 bases outside the gene matches. In DNA form, the CDR3 reads TGTGCCAGCAGCTTAGAGGTGAGGACAGGATCCTACGAGCAGTACTTC. It is translated as CASSLEVRTGSYEQYF.

This clonotype was counted ten times or more. The V call is TRBV6-5, the J call TRBJ2-1; D unclear. This CDR3 comprises 17 residues. The germline V gene has CDR1 MNHEY and CDR2 SVGAGI. The ends were cut back, 6 bases at V and 5 bases at J, with 23 bases in the middle. CDR3 sequence (DNA): TGTGCCAGCAGCTGGGATTTGGAACCGGTTGGGGACAATGAGCAGTTCTTC. Residues: CASSWDLEPVGDNEQFF.

This clonotype has only a few counts. The V gene is TRBV3-1, the J gene TRBJ1-5; 9 nucleotides match TRBD1. Germline CDR1 LGHDT, CDR2 YNNKEL (reference sequence). V was pared by 3 bases and J by 4 bases, with 4 bases of the junction left unmatched. CDR3 length equals 15 residues. The CDR3 DNA follows: TGTGCCAGCAGCCAGACAGGGGGGGAAAATCAGCCCCAGCATTTT. Its translation: CASSQTGGENQPQHF. Full variable domain (rest looked up from reference TRBV3-1 and TRBJ1-5): DTAVSQTPKYLVTQMGNDKSIKCEQNLGHDTMYWYKQDSKKFLKIMFSYNNKELIINETVPNRFSPKSPDKAHLNLHINSLELGDSAVYFCASSQTGGENQPQHFGDGTRLSIL.

This clonotype has ten or more counts. V and J are TRBV28 and TRBJ1-6, with a possible D match to TRBD1 (6 bases). This CDR3 spans 14 amino acids. From germline, CDR1 is MDHEN and CDR2 SYDVKM. Trimming cost V 4 bases and J 7 bases, with 11 bases left between them. The CDR3 loop reads CASSSDRSNSPLHF. The CDR3 region has the DNA TGTGCCAGCAGTTCCGACAGGTCGAATTCACCCCTCCACTTT.

This clonotype was detected ten times or more. The chain recombines TRBV5-1 with TRBJ2-6; D could derive from TRBD1 or TRBD2 (5 bases each). CDR3 length equals 17 residues. V was clipped by 4 bases and J by 2 bases, with 16 bases between them. Germline loops: CDR1 SGHRS, CDR2 YFSETQ. The CDR3: CASSGGKVQAGANVLTF. The CDR3 DNA is TGCGCCAGCAGCGGGGGTAAGGTTCAAGCTGGGGCCAACGTCCTGACTTTC.

This clonotype has only a few counts. The J gene is TRBJ2-6, the V gene TRBV7-9, with 7 bases aligning to TRBD1. Unmatched junction bases numbered 13, after V lost 5 bases and J lost 0 bases. CDR3 length equals 19 residues. Germline values: CDR1 SEHNR, CDR2 FQNEAQ (reference sequence). The CDR3 spells CASSQGRTGLTSGANVLTF. CDR3 in DNA: TGTGCCAGCAGCCAAGGCCGGACAGGTTTGACCTCTGGGGCCAACGTCCTGACTTTC.

This clonotype showed up many times. The chain has TRBV18 and TRBJ2-7; D is ambiguous. Trimming stripped 0 bases from V and 2 bases from J, with 8 bases between. Looked up from germline, CDR1 is KGHSH and CDR2 is LQKENI. The CDR3 length is 14 residues. The CDR3 loop reads CASSPPGNAYEQYF. CDR3 coding DNA: TGTGCCAGCTCACCACCAGGGAACGCCTACGAGCAGTACTTC.

Worth noting for this clonotype: The conserved phenylalanine or tryptophan is not found at the CDR3 terminus, so this likely reflects a read error. This rearrangement joins TRBV5-4 to TRBJ2-3; 9 nucleotides line up with TRBD2. Looked up from germline, CDR1 is SGHNT and CDR2 is YYREEE (reference sequence). With 1 base clipped from V and 0 bases from J, the junction kept 3 bases outside the gene matches. The CDR3 extends over 16 amino acids. As DNA, the CDR3 is TGTGCCAGCAGCTTGTGGCTAGCGGGAAGCACAGATACGCAGTATATT. Protein product: CASSLWLAGSTDTQYI.

This clonotype has ten or more counts. The chain couples TRBV4-1 to TRBJ2-1; 8 bases align to TRBD2. CDR1 and CDR2 (germline): MGHRA, YSYEKL. Unmatched junction bases numbered 9, after V lost 7 bases and J lost 7 bases. This CDR3 is 14 amino acids long. CDR3 sequence reads: CASNPSGLRNEQFF. DNA of the CDR3: TGCGCCAGCAACCCTAGCGGGCTGAGAAATGAGCAGTTCTTC.

CDR3 protein: CASSGIRQTTGELFF. For the CDR3, the DNA is TGTGCCAGCAGTGGGATTAGACAGACCACCGGGGAGCTGTTTTTT. The chain recombines TRBV6-1 with TRBJ2-2; D perhaps matches TRBD1 (5 bases). Deletions cut 4 bases from V and 4 bases from J, with 13 bases between. CDR1 is MNHNS and CDR2 is SASEGT in the germline V gene. The CDR3 consists of 15 residues.

V gene TRBV28 combines with J gene TRBJ1-5; D might be TRBD1 (5 bases). V gave up 8 bases and J gave up 7 bases, with 15 bases separating them. The germline CDR1 and CDR2 sequences are MDHEN and SYDVKM. The length of the CDR3 is 13 residues. The CDR3 coding sequence is TGTGCCAGCCACCGGGGGGGATCGCAGCCCCAGCATTTT. Protein sequence: CASHRGGSQPQHF.

This clonotype was observed a few times. The chain carries TRBV7-9 and TRBJ2-3, with TRBD2 as a possible D gene (5 bases). CDR1 is SEHNR and CDR2 is FQNEAQ in the germline V gene (reference sequence). The CDR3 has 14 residues. Between the trimmed V and J ends, which lost 9 bases and 1 base, there was a span of 14 bases. CDR3 amino acids: CASLVEGGTDTQYF. The CDR3 DNA sequence: TGTGCCAGTCTTGTAGAGGGCGGCACAGATACGCAGTATTTT.

The genes are TRBV9 and TRBJ2-3; D not resolved. Germline V gene data show CDR1 as SGDLS and CDR2 as YYNGEE. The length of the CDR3 is 15 residues. V was shortened by 3 bases and J by 3 bases, with 14 bases between the two germline ends. CDR3 DNA: TGTGCCAGCAGCGCCCTATGGGGAAATACAGATACGCAGTATTTT. Amino acid sequence: CASSALWGNTDTQYF.

V usage is TRBV3-1 and J usage is TRBJ2-5, with 9 bases matching TRBD2. The germline V gene has CDR1 LGHDT and CDR2 YNNKEL (reference sequence). The CDR3 runs to 14 residues. V dropped 3 bases and J dropped 4; count of bases not matched to a gene: 3. The CDR3 DNA follows: TGTGCCAGCAGCCAGAGGACTAGCGCAGAGACCCAGTACTTC. The encoded protein is CASSQRTSAETQYF.

The sample holds many counts of this clonotype. The chain carries TRBV4-3 and TRBJ1-2, with D unclear. V was pared by 2 bases and J by 2 bases, with 15 bases between. Per the germline V gene, CDR1 is LGHNA and CDR2 is YSLEER. There are 16 residues in the CDR3. The DNA for the CDR3 is TGCGCCAGCAGCCAATCATCCGGCGCCGTGAACTATGGCTACACCTTC. Amino acids: CASSQSSGAVNYGYTF.

This rearrangement joins TRBV2 to TRBJ2-3; D call uncertain. V was cut by 4 bases and J by 14 bases, with 13 bases left in between. The CDR3 loop spans 11 amino acids. Germline V CDR1 and CDR2: SNHLY, FYNNEI. The CDR3 reads CASSALNIPYF. Here the CDR3 DNA reads TGTGCCAGCAGTGCTTTAAACATACCGTATTTT.

This chain links TRBV29-1 with TRBJ2-7, with a weak D call TRBD2 (5 bases). V lost 2 bases and J lost 2, with 25 bases in between. Germline V CDR1 and CDR2: SQVTM, ANQGSEA. The CDR3 totals 18 residues. Written as DNA, the CDR3 is TGCAGCGTTGAACGTGTCGTGGAACGGGGTTCTCGGGCCTACGAGCAGTACTTC. Translating it yields CSVERVVERGSRAYEQYF.

This clonotype was detected a few times. The chain links TRBV29-1 to TRBJ1-1, with D perhaps matching TRBD1 (6 bases). CDR3 size: 13 residues. V was pared by 1 base and J by 6 bases, with 12 bases between. Looked up from germline, CDR1 is SQVTM and CDR2 is ANQGSEA. This chain's CDR3 is CSVEGPWTAEAFF. CDR3 in DNA: TGCAGCGTTGAAGGGCCTTGGACAGCTGAAGCTTTCTTT.

The sample holds many counts of this clonotype. The chain uses TRBV28 and TRBJ2-6; D may be TRBD1 or TRBD2 (5 bases each). The CDR3 extends over 16 amino acids. V lost 6 bases, J lost 4 bases, and 16 bases lay in between. The germline gives CDR1 MDHEN, CDR2 SYDVKM. The chain's CDR3 is CASSPGPEAGANVLTF. The CDR3 nucleotides read TGTGCCAGCAGCCCGGGGCCGGAGGCAGGGGCCAACGTCCTGACTTTC.

The J gene is TRBJ2-7, the V gene TRBV18; D is uncertain. The CDR3 is 13 amino acids. The V gene's germline CDR1 is KGHSH and CDR2 LQKENI. V lost 4 bases and J 6 bases, leaving 13 bases between the germline ends. The CDR3 DNA reads as TGTGCCAGCTCACGATTAAGGGCATCCGAGCAGTACTTC. The encoded protein is CASSRLRASEQYF.